The next 16 T cell receptor beta chains were all read from a single sample in a study of control samples from healthy donors and cancer patients. Sequencing was performed with immunoSEQ multiplex PCR; in TCRdb, only in-frame clones are kept and a portion is missing. This table holds some 150,000 clones, around 91% found once. The material sequenced was blood. Receptor source: a woman aged 25 to 39 in good health.

This sequence joins TRBV19 and TRBJ1-2, with no clear D. Trimming pared 8 bases from V and 3 bases from J, leaving 13 bases between. CDR1 LNHDA and CDR2 SQIVND come from the germline V gene (reference sequence). There are 13 residues in the CDR3. Here the CDR3 reads CASFPASYYGYTF. The CDR3, as DNA: TGTGCCAGTTTCCCGGCATCATACTATGGCTACACCTTC.

As concerns this clone: Other DNA sequences in the sample encode the same CDR3. This chain links TRBV15 with TRBJ2-1; TRBD2 might be the D (5 bases). The CDR3 extends over 15 amino acids. The germline CDR1 and CDR2 sequences are LNHNV and YYDKDF (reference sequence). Trimming cost V 0 bases and J 0 bases, with 6 bases left between them. CDR3 region: CATSREGSSYNEQFF. DNA of the CDR3: TGTGCCACCAGCAGAGAGGGGAGCTCCTACAATGAGCAGTTCTTC.

The chain links TRBV30 to TRBJ2-3; 16 bases match TRBD2. This CDR3 spans 16 amino acids. The V gene end was trimmed by 0 bases and the J gene end by 6 bases; junction bases not matched to a gene: 3. Germline assignment: CDR1 GTSNPN and CDR2 SVGIG (reference sequence). For the CDR3, the DNA is TGTGCCTGGAGTGTGGGACTAGCGGGAGGGCCGGATACGCAGTATTTT. It is translated as CAWSVGLAGGPDTQYF. Combining the CDR3 with reference TRBV30 and TRBJ2-3 gives the whole variable domain SQTIHQWPATLVQPVGSPLSLECTVEGTSNPNLYWYRQAAGRGLQLLFYSVGIGQISSEVPQNLSASRPQDRQFILSSKKLLLSDSGFYLCAWSVGLAGGPDTQYFGPGTRLTVL.

The V gene is TRBV7-2, the J gene TRBJ1-1; no clear D. Germline CDR1 SGHTA, CDR2 FQGNSA. There are 14 residues in the CDR3. The germline V and J ends were trimmed by 3 bases and 2 bases, with 10 bases remaining between them. The DNA of the CDR3 is TGTGCCAGCAGCTTCCCACCACTTAACACTGAAGCTTTCTTT. Translation: CASSFPPLNTEAFF.

The rearrangement joins TRBV3-1 (or the pseudogene TRBV3-2) to TRBJ2-1; D may be TRBD2 (7 bases). CDR1 is LGHDT and CDR2 is YNNKEL in the germline V gene (reference sequence). The CDR3 loop spans 15 amino acids. The V end lost 1 base, the J end lost 4 bases, and 11 bases lay between the germline ends. This CDR3 reads CASSQAKGGYNEQFF. The CDR3 DNA follows: TGTGCCAGCAGCCAAGCCAAGGGGGGGTACAATGAGCAGTTCTTC.

With regard to this clone: The same CDR3 is also encoded by other DNA sequences in this sample. V usage is TRBV6-5 and J usage is TRBJ2-7, with D possibly matching TRBD1 (5 bases). The CDR3 is 12 amino acids. V lost 2 bases and J 4 bases, leaving 6 bases between the germline ends. The germline V gene has CDR1 MNHEY and CDR2 SVGAGI. DNA of the CDR3: TGTGCCAGCAGTTACGCAGGGTACGAGCAGTACTTC. Amino acid sequence: CASSYAGYEQYF.

This chain links TRBV4-3 with TRBJ2-1; 10 nucleotides line up with TRBD2. J lost 9 bases, V lost 3 bases, and 11 bases had no gene match. This CDR3 has 16 amino acids. Germline V gene sequence: CDR1 LGHNA, CDR2 YSLEER. For the CDR3, the DNA is TGCGCCAGCAGCCACACACTAGCGGGACACGGAGGTGAGCAGTTCTTC. This encodes CASSHTLAGHGGEQFF.

This chain links TRBV7-9 with TRBJ1-2; 10 bases line up with TRBD1. From germline, CDR1 is SEHNR and CDR2 FQNEAQ (reference sequence). This CDR3 region has 13 residues. Trimming took 3 bases from V and 8 from J; bases not matched to a gene: 3. The CDR3 DNA reads as TGTGCCAGCAGCTTCGGACAGGGGGAAGGCTACACCTTC. It is translated as CASSFGQGEGYTF.

The chain uses TRBV6-5 and TRBJ1-6; the D gene is possibly TRBD1 (6 bases). V was pared by 2 bases and J by 7 bases, with 6 bases between. The CDR3 contains 13 residues. Germline CDR1 MNHEY, CDR2 SVGAGI. The CDR3, as DNA: TGTGCCAGCAGTTACGGACAGAATTCACCCCTCCACTTT. Amino acid sequence: CASSYGQNSPLHF.

This chain connects TRBV28 to TRBJ1-5, with 11 bases identical to TRBD1. CDR3 size: 14 residues. Germline values: CDR1 MDHEN, CDR2 SYDVKM. The V segment lost 6 bases and the J segment 7 bases; nucleotides outside the gene matches: 5. The CDR3 DNA follows: TGTGCCAGCAGGTCGGGACAGGGGGGACAGCCCCAGCATTTT. This encodes CASRSGQGGQPQHF. Based on the CDR3 plus reference TRBV28 and TRBJ1-5, the full variable domain is DVKVTQSSRYLVKRTGEKVFLECVQDMDHENMFWYRQDPGLGLRLIYFSYDVKMKEKGDIPEGYSVSREKKERFSLILESASTNQTSMYLCASRSGQGGQPQHFGDGTRLSIL.

This clone was seen only once. This chain connects TRBV7-9 to TRBJ2-7; D is undetermined. This CDR3 region has 13 residues. V shed 6 bases and J shed 0 bases, with 9 bases lying between them. CDR1 and CDR2 (germline): SEHNR, FQNEAQ (reference sequence). CDR3 in amino acids: CASRGYDSYEQYF. DNA of the CDR3: TGTGCCAGCAGGGGCTATGACTCCTACGAGCAGTACTTC.

This rearrangement joins TRBV19 to TRBJ1-4, with a weak D call TRBD1 (5 bases). The CDR3 sequence is 15 residues long. Germline values: CDR1 LNHDA, CDR2 SQIVND (reference sequence). The germline V and J ends were trimmed by 8 bases and 7 bases, with 20 bases remaining between them. As DNA, the CDR3 is TGTGCCAGTGGTTTTATGCAGGGTTCGGGTGAAAAACTGTTTTTT. It codes for CASGFMQGSGEKLFF.

The V and J genes are TRBV3-1 (or the pseudogene TRBV3-2) and TRBJ1-2; 7 bases line up with TRBD1. The J segment lost 5 bases and the V segment lost 3 bases, leaving 9 bases of the junction unmatched. The CDR3 has 15 amino acids. Per the germline V gene, CDR1 is LGHDT and CDR2 is YNNKEL (reference sequence). The CDR3 loop is CASSHRTGPLYGYTF. CDR3 nucleotide sequence: TGTGCCAGCAGCCACCGGACAGGTCCTTTATATGGCTACACCTTC.

V and J are TRBV28 and TRBJ2-4; TRBD2 aligns across 7 bases. V lost 6 bases and J lost 0; bases outside the gene matches: 5. CDR1 and CDR2 from the germline V gene are MDHEN and SYDVKM. This CDR3 has 15 amino acids. CDR3 protein: CASSPGGGAKNIQYF. The CDR3 DNA reads as TGTGCCAGCAGCCCCGGCGGGGGAGCCAAAAACATTCAGTACTTC.

The chain joins TRBV11-1 to TRBJ1-2; D gene ambiguous. The CDR3 length is 14 residues. Germline CDR1 SGHAT, CDR2 FQDESV (reference sequence). V was clipped by 1 base and J by 3 bases, with 9 bases between them. CDR3 sequence: CASSLGSTDYGYTF. The CDR3 DNA reads as TGTGCCAGCAGCTTAGGAAGTACCGACTATGGCTACACCTTC.

This clone was detected a few times. This chain links TRBV11-3 with TRBJ2-1, with 9 bases aligning to TRBD2. Germline V gene lookup returns CDR1 SGHNT and CDR2 YENEEA. The trim removed 5 bases at V and 4 bases at J, leaving 3 bases unmatched. The CDR3 loop spans 14 amino acids. The CDR3 region is CASSRSGSYNEQFF. As DNA, the CDR3 is TGTGCCAGCAGCCGTAGCGGGAGTTACAATGAGCAGTTCTTC.